The entry below describes one T cell receptor (beta chain). Trimming at V came to 0 bases and at J to 2 bases, leaving 3 bases not matched to a gene. Germline V gives CDR1 SGDLS, CDR2 YYNGEE. The CDR3 loop spans 15 amino acids. Clones were sequenced by immunoSEQ multiplex PCR, and TCRdb holds only the in-frame ones, with some missing. Among fewer than 45,000 clones listed, 85% to 90% were seen once. This specimen comes from a study of lymphopenia after photon versus proton radiotherapy. The chain carries TRBV9 and TRBJ2-5; 8 nucleotides align to TRBD2. This receptor was identified in a woman aged 65 to 85 with pancreatic cancer. Some clones in this sample may be carry-over from other donors' samples. The starting material was peripheral blood, obtained from a patient treated with proton-based radiotherapy. Written as DNA, the CDR3 is TGTGCCAGCAGCGTAGGCGGGGGGCTTCAAGAGACCCAGTACTTC. Its translation is CASSVGGGLQETQYF.